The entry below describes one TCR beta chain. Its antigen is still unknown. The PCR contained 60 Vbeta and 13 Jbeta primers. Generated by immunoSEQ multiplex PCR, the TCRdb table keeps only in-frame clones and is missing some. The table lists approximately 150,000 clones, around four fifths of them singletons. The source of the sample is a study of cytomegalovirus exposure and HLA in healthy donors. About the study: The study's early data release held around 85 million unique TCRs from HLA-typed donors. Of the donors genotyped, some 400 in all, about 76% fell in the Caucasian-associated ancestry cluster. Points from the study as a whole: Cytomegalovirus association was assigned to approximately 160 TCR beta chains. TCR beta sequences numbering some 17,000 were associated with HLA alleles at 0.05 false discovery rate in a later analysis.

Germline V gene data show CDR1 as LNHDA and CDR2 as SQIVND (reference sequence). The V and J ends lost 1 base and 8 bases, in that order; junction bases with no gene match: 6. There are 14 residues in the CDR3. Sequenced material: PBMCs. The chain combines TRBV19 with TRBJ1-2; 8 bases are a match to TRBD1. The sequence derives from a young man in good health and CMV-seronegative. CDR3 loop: CASSIAQGAKGYTF. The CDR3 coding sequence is TGTGCCAGTAGTATAGCCCAGGGGGCGAAAGGCTACACCTTC. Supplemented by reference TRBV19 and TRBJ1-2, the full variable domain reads DGGITQSPKYLFRKEGQNVTLSCEQNLNHDAMYWYRQDPGQGLRLIYYSQIVNDFQKGDIAEGYSVSREKKESFPLTVTSAQKNPTAFYLCASSIAQGAKGYTFGSGTRLTVV.